The following is a TCR beta chain sequence with its context. With 60 Vbeta and 13 Jbeta primers, the PCR was carried out. The method was immunoSEQ multiplex PCR; TCRdb's version includes in-frame clones alone and lacks a portion of them. The table shows 110,000 to 150,000 clones, with over 60% occurring only once. These data originate in a study of cytomegalovirus exposure and HLA in healthy donors. This receptor was obtained from a woman between 40 and 55 years old in good health and CMV-seronegative. The sequencing sample was made of PBMCs.

This chain's CDR3 is CASSPRTGEPYEQYF. In DNA form, the CDR3 reads TGTGCCAGCAGCCCAAGGACAGGGGAGCCCTACGAGCAGTACTTC. The chain employs TRBV7-9 and TRBJ2-7; 9 nucleotides match TRBD1. CDR3 length: 15 amino acids. Germline loops: CDR1 SEHNR, CDR2 FQNEAQ (reference sequence). Trimming at V came to 5 bases and at J to 2 bases, leaving 7 bases not matched to a gene.